The clone carrying this T cell receptor beta chain was counted at least ten times. The antigen is undetermined. This entry is derived from a study of Graves' ophthalmopathy and Graves' hyperthyroidism. Study outcomes and limitations: The model's ophthalmopathy progression predictions had around 67% sensitivity and over 72% specificity.

Trimming cost V 3 bases and J 2 bases, with 14 bases left between them. The CDR3 totals 15 residues. Germline-derived CDR1 and CDR2 are SGHVS and FQNEAQ. RNA served as the template for amplifying TCR beta CDR3 regions. Investigators did first-round RT-PCR with HTBI primers, then second-round multiplex PCR. TCRdb reanalysed the multiplex PCR reads using MiXCR and keeps one entry per CDR3 protein. The profile covers 600,000 to 650,000 distinct CDR3 sequences, with 20% to 25% appearing a single time and approximately 7.7% taken by the ten largest. The PBMCs originated from roughly 10 ml of fresh peripheral blood.

The sample comprised peripheral blood. The source is a woman aged 18-29 years with stable Graves' hyperthyroidism. Some clones in this sample may be carry-over from other donors' samples. The genes are TRBV7-8 and TRBJ2-7; D ambiguous. The CDR3 sequence: CASSLERAAPYEQYF. CDR3 nucleotides: TGTGCCAGCAGCTTGGAGCGTGCCGCGCCCTACGAGCAGTACTTC.